This TCR beta chain is drawn from a study of blood T cells in healthy people across ages (dated by TCRdb to about 2015). In the study overall: Template switching captured roughly one uniquely barcoded TCR beta cDNA molecule per two T cells in model experiments. The study measured age-related changes in TCR beta repertoire diversity using deep sequencing normalized with unique cDNA molecular identifiers. The donors were divided into four age groups: young (average 16 years), middle-aged (approximately 39), aged (approximately 59) and long-lived (82). The study analyzed two additional independent replicas of 1 million unique cDNA reads from the same blood draw for two donors, one aged 18 to 30 and one aged 80 or older.

Concerning this clonotype itself: Its target antigen remains unknown. No base qualities exist here, and no much larger clone lies one base off it.

The donors were a few dozen Caucasian individuals from Russia, aged 6 to 90 years, who were systemically healthy. Each donor gave approximately 10 milliliters of peripheral blood, collected into EDTA-treated Vacutainer tubes. PBMCs were isolated by Ficoll-Paque density-gradient centrifugation, with at least 7 million obtained per sample. Trizol reagent was used to extract total RNA from the PBMCs, yielding at least 5 micrograms per sample. Naive CD45RAhigh/CD27high T cell percentages were measured by flow cytometry on a PBMC aliquot from every donor. Study-wide findings and limitations: Because profiling used bulk unsorted PBMCs, naive and antigen-experienced compartments could not be compared conclusively. As age increased, observed TCR beta diversity per million T cells dropped in a roughly linear way, and a significant reduction was already evident by age around 41. Donor CMV infection status was unknown, potentially confounding age-related changes in expanded clonotypes. Estimates of total diversity based on one million sequenced T cells were regarded as lower bounds and as underestimates. The long-lived group showed more naive CD4+ T cells, fewer expanded clones and increased TCR diversity than the aged group, suggesting age selection. A strong correlation was found between observed TCR beta diversity and the percentage of naive T cells measured by flow cytometry.

Library method: 5' RACE. TCRdb lists the instrument as Illumina HiSeq 2500. A second PCR of roughly 7 to 11 cycles was performed with a sample-barcoded 5' primer and a J-beta primer mix. Each TCR beta cDNA molecule received a unique molecular identifier from a template-switch 5' adaptor carrying 12 random nucleotides. At least 2.5 million CDR3-containing paired-end reads were obtained from each sample. The Mint cDNA synthesis kit, primed by a TRBC-specific oligonucleotide, was used to synthesize first-strand cDNA from all RNA. After uracil-DNA glycosylase treatment, a first 18-cycle PCR used universal primers M1SS and BC2_uni_R on all cDNA. The published analysis was carried out like this. Normalization of each sample was performed by random selection of 1 million high-quality reads, each carrying a distinct molecular identifier. Instead of being binned into consensus sequences, reads with shared molecular identifiers were discarded. MiTCR, with a Q25 quality threshold and the strictest error-elimination algorithm, was used for CDR3 identification, clonotype clustering and error correction. A nonparametric unseen species model using Euler transformation provided a lower-bound estimate of total TCR beta diversity. TCRdb redid the processing of the public reads, applying fastp at Q25 and MiXCR, and retained in-frame beta chains. Rows are combined by CDR3 protein, so each entry shows the most common genes and DNA. It is TCRdb's table, rather than the study itself, that gives the V and J calls and clone size. In all, the sample holds some 800,000 distinct CDR3 sequences, and more than 20% of those were seen once. The ten top clones hold around 3.6% of the sample.

Measured from the cysteine to the phenylalanine, the CDR3 is 12 residues long. Kept here is only the CDR3 DNA, which spans 36 bases and is read in frame from base 1. V gives up 4 bases and J gives up 16 bases, and the segment between their germline ends measures 17 bases. For CDR1 and CDR2, the germline V gene lists MNHNS and SASEGT. These data were likewise used in another study, on T cells of mothers and their children. Taken from the second paper: The donors were nine systemically healthy Caucasian individuals, made up of three mothers and their six children. cDNA synthesis used all of the extracted RNA, with around 1.5 ug of RNA in each 15 ul reaction. In the second PCR, the M1S primer added sample barcodes and 2-4 random nucleotides. Over 8 million TCR beta CDR3 reads came from each mother, compared with millions of reads from each child. Thymic selection similarly shapes TCR recombination output in related and unrelated pairs, with minor effect from inherited differences. Normalized repertoire overlap in related mother-child pairs was always slightly higher than in unrelated mother-child pairs, but the difference was never significant. Persistent microchimeric T cell clones were not detected, at a sensitivity of about 90 clones per million clonotypes. To look for features that set related mother-child pairs apart from unrelated individuals, the researchers ran deep NGS to compare the TCR beta repertoires of mothers and children. The mean age was 40 +/- 4 years for the mothers and roughly 10 +/- 4 years for the children. After adapters were ligated using NEBNext reagents, the libraries underwent 100+100 nt paired-end sequencing on an Illumina HiSeq 2000. To avoid cross-contamination, the mother libraries and the child libraries were prepared a month apart and sequenced in separate runs. For each donor, somewhere between about 500,000 and 2,300,000 distinct TCR beta clonotypes were identified. Naive TCR beta clonotypes were estimated from low-frequency clonotypes matched to each donor's FACS-determined naive share, without sorting.

This clonotype was obtained from a boy younger than 18 in good health. The sequence joins TRBV6-1 to TRBJ2-1, with the D call perhaps TRBD1 or TRBD2, as 5 bases match in each case. Sequencing was carried out using blood. The DNA sequence is as follows: TGTGCCAGCAGTGCCTGGACTGATCGGGGCTTCTTC. Translated, this gives CASSAWTDRGFF.